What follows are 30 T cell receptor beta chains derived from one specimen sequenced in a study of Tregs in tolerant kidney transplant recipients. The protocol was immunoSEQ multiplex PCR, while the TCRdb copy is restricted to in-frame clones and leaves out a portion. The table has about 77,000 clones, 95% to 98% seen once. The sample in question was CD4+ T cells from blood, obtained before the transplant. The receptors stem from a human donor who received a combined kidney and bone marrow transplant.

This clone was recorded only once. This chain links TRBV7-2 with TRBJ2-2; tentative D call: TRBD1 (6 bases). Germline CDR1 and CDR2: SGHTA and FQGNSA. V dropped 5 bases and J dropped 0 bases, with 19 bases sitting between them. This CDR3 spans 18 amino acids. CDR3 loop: CASSPWGRGQANTGELFF. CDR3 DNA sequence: TGTGCCAGCAGCCCCTGGGGCAGGGGACAAGCGAACACCGGGGAGCTGTTTTTT.

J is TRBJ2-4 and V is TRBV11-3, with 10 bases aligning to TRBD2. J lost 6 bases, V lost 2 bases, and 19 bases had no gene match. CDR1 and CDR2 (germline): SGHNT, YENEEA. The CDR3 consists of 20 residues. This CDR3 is CASSLRGVLAGVIESNIQYF. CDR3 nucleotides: TGTGCCAGCAGCTTACGCGGGGTCCTAGCGGGAGTGATTGAGTCAAACATTCAGTACTTC. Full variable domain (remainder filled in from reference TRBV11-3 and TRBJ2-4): EAGVVQSPRYKIIEKKQPVAFWCNPISGHNTLYWYLQNLGQGPELLIRYENEEAVDDSQLPKDRFSAERLKGVDSTLKIQPAELGDSAVYLCASSLRGVLAGVIESNIQYFGAGTRLSVL.

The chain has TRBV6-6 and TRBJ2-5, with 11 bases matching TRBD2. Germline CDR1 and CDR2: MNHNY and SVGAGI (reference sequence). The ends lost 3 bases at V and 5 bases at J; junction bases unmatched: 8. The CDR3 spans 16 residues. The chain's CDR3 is CASSYSLSGRGETQYF. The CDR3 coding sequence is TGTGCCAGCAGTTATTCCCTTAGCGGGAGGGGTGAGACCCAGTACTTC.

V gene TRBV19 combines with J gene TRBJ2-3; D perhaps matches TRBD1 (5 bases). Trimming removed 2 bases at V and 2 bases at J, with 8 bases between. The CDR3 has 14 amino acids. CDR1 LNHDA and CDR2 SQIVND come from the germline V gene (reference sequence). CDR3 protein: CASSITQDTDTQYF. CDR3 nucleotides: TGTGCCAGTAGTATAACACAGGACACAGATACGCAGTATTTT.

As DNA, the CDR3 is TGTGCCATGAGCCCTGGACTGATCTCTGGAAACACCATATATTTT. Translation: CAMSPGLISGNTIYF. This chain uses TRBV10-3 with TRBJ1-3; D gene uncertain. Germline-derived CDR1 and CDR2 are ENHRY and SYGVKD. Between the trimmed V and J ends, which lost 9 bases and 0 bases, there was a span of 15 bases. The CDR3 length is 15 residues.

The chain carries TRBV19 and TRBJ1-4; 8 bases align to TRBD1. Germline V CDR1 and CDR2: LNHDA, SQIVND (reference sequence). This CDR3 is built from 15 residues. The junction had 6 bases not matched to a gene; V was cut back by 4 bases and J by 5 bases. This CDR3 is CASSTRTGTNEKLFF. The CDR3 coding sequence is TGTGCCAGTAGTACCAGGACAGGGACAAATGAAAAACTGTTTTTT. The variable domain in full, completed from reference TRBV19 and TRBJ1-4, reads DGGITQSPKYLFRKEGQNVTLSCEQNLNHDAMYWYRQDPGQGLRLIYYSQIVNDFQKGDIAEGYSVSREKKESFPLTVTSAQKNPTAFYLCASSTRTGTNEKLFFGSGTQLSVL.

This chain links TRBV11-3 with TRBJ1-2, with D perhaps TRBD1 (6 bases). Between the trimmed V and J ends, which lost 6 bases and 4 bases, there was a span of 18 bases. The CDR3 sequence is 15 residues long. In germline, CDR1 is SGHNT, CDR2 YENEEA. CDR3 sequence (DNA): TGTGCCAGCAGTCAGGGGACACTGCTCGGCTATGGCTACACCTTC. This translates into CASSQGTLLGYGYTF.

CDR3 DNA: TGTGCCAGCTCACCGCGGAGCGCGGGTACCTACGAGCAGTACTTC. As protein: CASSPRSAGTYEQYF. V is TRBV18 and J is TRBJ2-7, with a weak D call TRBD2 (5 bases). The V gene lost 3 bases and the J gene lost 2 bases, with 14 bases spanning the gap. Germline V gives CDR1 KGHSH, CDR2 LQKENI. This CDR3 is built from 15 residues.

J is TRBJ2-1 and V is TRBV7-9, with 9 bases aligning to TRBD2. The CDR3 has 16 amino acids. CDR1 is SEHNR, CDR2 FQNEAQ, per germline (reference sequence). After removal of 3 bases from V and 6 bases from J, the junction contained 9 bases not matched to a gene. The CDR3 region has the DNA TGTGCCAGCAGCTTCGGCGGGAGGGCCTCATTCAATGAGCAGTTCTTC. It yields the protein CASSFGGRASFNEQFF.

The CDR3 reads CASSEARTSTNEQFF. CDR3 coding DNA: TGTGCCAGCAGTGAAGCAAGGACTAGTACCAATGAGCAGTTCTTC. The gene calls are TRBV6-1 and TRBJ2-1; the match to TRBD2 covers 7 bases. V trimming: 0 bases; J trimming: 6 bases; junction bases outside the gene matches: 5. The germline V gene encodes CDR1 MNHNS and CDR2 SASEGT. The CDR3 is 15 amino acids.

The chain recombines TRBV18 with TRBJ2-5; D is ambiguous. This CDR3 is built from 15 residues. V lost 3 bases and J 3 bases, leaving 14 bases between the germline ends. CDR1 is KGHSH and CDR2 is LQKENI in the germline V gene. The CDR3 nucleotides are TGTGCCAGCTCACCCACCGCACAGATCGAAGAGACCCAGTACTTC. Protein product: CASSPTAQIEETQYF.

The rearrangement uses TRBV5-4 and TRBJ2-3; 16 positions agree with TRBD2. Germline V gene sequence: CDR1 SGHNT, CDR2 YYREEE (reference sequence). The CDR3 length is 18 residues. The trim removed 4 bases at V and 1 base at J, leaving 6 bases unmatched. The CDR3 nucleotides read TGTGCCAGCAGCCCGGGACTAGCGGGGGGGCATGGCACAGATACGCAGTATTTT. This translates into CASSPGLAGGHGTDTQYF.

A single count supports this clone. CDR3 loop: CASTEGLAGGIDEQFF. The CDR3 DNA sequence: TGTGCCAGTACAGAGGGGCTAGCGGGAGGGATAGATGAGCAGTTCTTC. The chain has TRBV7-9 and TRBJ2-1; 12 bases fit TRBD2. CDR1 is SEHNR and CDR2 is FQNEAQ in the germline V gene (reference sequence). The CDR3 is 16 amino acids. V was clipped by 9 bases and J by 8 bases; unmatched bases: 14.

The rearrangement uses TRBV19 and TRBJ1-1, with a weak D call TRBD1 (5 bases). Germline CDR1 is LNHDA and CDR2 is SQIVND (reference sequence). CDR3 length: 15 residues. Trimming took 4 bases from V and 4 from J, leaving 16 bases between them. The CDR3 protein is CASSNKGKKGTEAFF. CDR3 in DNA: TGTGCCAGTAGTAATAAGGGGAAGAAGGGCACTGAAGCTTTCTTT.

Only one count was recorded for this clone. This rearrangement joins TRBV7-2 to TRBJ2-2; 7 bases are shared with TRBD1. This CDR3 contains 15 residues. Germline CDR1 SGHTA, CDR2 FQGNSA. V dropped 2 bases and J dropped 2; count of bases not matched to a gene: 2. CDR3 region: CASSLWDRNTGELFF. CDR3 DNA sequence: TGTGCCAGCAGCTTATGGGACAGAAACACCGGGGAGCTGTTTTTT.

The CDR3 coding sequence is TGTGCCAGCAGCTTGGGACATTCCTATGGCTACACCTTC. Protein sequence: CASSLGHSYGYTF. V and J are TRBV5-5 and TRBJ1-2; no clear D gene. This CDR3 contains 13 residues. V lost 0 bases, J lost 4 bases, and 7 bases lay in between. The V gene's germline CDR1 is SGHKS and CDR2 YYEKEE (reference sequence).

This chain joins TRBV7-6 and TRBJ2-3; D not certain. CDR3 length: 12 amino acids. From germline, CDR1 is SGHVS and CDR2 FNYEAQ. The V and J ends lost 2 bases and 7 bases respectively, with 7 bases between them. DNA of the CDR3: TGTGCCAGCAGCTTAAACTCGAATACGCAGTATTTT. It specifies CASSLNSNTQYF.

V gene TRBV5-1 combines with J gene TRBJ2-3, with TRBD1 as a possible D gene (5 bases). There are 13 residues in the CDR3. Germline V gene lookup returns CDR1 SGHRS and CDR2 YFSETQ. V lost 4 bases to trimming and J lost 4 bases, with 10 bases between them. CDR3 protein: CASSPTGSDTQYF. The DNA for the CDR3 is TGCGCCAGCAGCCCAACAGGATCAGATACGCAGTATTTT.

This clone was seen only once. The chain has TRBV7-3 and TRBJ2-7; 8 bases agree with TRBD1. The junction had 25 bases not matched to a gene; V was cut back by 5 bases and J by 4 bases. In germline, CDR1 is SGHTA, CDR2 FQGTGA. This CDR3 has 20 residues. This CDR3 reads CASSVIIWWVDRDHQYEQYF. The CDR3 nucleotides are TGTGCCAGCAGCGTAATCATCTGGTGGGTGGACAGGGACCACCAATACGAGCAGTACTTC.

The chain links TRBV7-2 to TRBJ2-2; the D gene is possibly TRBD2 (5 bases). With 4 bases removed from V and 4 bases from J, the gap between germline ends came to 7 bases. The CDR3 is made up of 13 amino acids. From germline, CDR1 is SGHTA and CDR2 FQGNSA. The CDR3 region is CASSWRFTGELFF. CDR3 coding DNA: TGTGCCAGCAGCTGGAGGTTCACCGGGGAGCTGTTTTTT.

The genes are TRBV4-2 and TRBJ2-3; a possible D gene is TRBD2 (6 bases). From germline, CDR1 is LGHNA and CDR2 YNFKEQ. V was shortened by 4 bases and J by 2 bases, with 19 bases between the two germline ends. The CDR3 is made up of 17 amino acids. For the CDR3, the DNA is TGTGCCAGCAGCCCCCGATCCGGGAGAGGGGCCACAGATACGCAGTATTTT. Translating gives CASSPRSGRGATDTQYF.

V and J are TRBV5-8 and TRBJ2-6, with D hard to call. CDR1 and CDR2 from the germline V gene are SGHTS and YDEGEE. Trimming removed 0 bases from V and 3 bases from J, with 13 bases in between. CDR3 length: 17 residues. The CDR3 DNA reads TGTGCCAGCAGCTTGGCCCATCCCCCAGGTGGGGCCAACGTCCTGACTTTC. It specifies CASSLAHPPGGANVLTF.

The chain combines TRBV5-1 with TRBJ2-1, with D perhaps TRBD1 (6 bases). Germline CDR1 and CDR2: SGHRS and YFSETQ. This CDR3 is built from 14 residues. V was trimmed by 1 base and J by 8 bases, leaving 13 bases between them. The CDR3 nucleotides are TGCGCCAGCAGCTTGACAGGGTTAGAGGATGAGCAGTTCTTC. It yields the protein CASSLTGLEDEQFF.

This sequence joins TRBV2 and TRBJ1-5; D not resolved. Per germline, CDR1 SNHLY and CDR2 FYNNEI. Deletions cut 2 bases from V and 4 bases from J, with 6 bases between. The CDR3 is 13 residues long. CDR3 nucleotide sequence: TGTGCCAGCAGTGAATACCAGAATCAGCCCCAGCATTTT. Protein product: CASSEYQNQPQHF.

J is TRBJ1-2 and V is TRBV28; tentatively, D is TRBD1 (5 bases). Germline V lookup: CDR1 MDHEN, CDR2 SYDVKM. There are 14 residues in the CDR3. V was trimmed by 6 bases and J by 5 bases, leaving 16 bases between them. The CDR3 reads CASSPNRRGYGYTF. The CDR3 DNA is TGTGCCAGCAGCCCGAACAGGCGGGGTTATGGCTACACCTTC.

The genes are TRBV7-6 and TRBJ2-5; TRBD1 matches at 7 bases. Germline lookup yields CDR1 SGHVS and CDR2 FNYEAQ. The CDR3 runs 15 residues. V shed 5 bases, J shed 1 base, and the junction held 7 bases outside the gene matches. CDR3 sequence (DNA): TGTGCCAGCAGCCAAAACAGGGGATTCCAAGAGACCCAGTACTTC. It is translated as CASSQNRGFQETQYF.

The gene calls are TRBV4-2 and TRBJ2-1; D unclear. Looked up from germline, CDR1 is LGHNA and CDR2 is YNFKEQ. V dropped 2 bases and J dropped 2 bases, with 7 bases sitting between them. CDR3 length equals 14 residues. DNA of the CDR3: TGTGCCAGCAGCCAATTGAAGCCCTACAATGAGCAGTTCTTC. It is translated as CASSQLKPYNEQFF.

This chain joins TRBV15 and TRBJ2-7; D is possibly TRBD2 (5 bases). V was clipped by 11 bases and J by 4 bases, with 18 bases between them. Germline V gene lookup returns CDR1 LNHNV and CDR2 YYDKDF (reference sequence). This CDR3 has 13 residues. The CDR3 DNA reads TGTGCCCGGAGGACTCCCACCATGTACGAGCAGTACTTC. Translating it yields CARRTPTMYEQYF.

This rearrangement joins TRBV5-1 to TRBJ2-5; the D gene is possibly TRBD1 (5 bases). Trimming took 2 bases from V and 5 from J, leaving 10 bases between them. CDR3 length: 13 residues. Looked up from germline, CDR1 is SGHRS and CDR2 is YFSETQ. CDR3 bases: TGCGCCAGCAGCTTCAGGGTGGAGGAGACCCAGTACTTC. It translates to CASSFRVEETQYF.

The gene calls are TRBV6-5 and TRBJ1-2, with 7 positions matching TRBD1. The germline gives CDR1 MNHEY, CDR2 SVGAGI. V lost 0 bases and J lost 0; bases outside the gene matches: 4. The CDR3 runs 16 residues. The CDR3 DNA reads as TGTGCCAGCAGTTACTCTCGACAGGGTGCTAACTATGGCTACACCTTC. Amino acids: CASSYSRQGANYGYTF.